In this sample, the clone carrying this TCR beta chain turned up a few times. Its matching antigen is unknown. Authors of the study amplified TCR beta CDR3 regions from RNA transcripts. First-round RT-PCR of the TCR CDR3 relied on the HTBI primer set. TCRdb re-called the multiplex PCR reads with MiXCR, one entry per CDR3 protein. The repertoire holds a few hundred thousand distinct CDR3 sequences, with 46% as singletons. Germline values: CDR1 DFQATT, CDR2 SNEGSKA (reference sequence). V lost 0 bases and J 5 bases, leaving 4 bases between the germline ends. This CDR3 has 11 amino acids. The sample belongs to a study of T cells in Graves' hyperthyroidism and ophthalmopathy. Study-wide results and caveats: The model predicted ophthalmopathy a median around 6 months before onset. In blood, most of the thyroid clonotypes expanded above 0.001 were also present.

Over 18 months, lack of ophthalmopathy progression marked Graves' hyperthyroidism as stable. Diagnosing involved the use of clinical symptoms, serum thyroxine and TRAb, thyroid ultrasound and orbital computed tomography. The gene calls are TRBV20-1 and TRBJ2-5; D is unresolved. The origin of this receptor is a woman aged 18-35 years with Graves' hyperthyroidism. Sequencing used peripheral blood or thyroid tissue (not recorded which). The CDR3 region is CSAREGETQYF. The CDR3 DNA is TGCAGTGCTAGAGAGGGGGAGACCCAGTACTTC.